The 14 T cell receptor beta chains below come from one sample, sequenced in a study of blood T cell repertoires in COVID-19. Generated by immunoSEQ multiplex PCR, the TCRdb table keeps only in-frame clones and is missing some. In the table there are some 150,000 clones, approximately 80% of which are singletons. The sequenced sample consisted of PBMCs or T cells enriched from blood (not recorded which). These receptors originate from a woman in her forties or fifties who had recovered from COVID-19.

This chain links TRBV11-2 with TRBJ1-2, with D uncertain. CDR3 size: 16 residues. Looked up from germline, CDR1 is SGHAT and CDR2 is FQNNGV. V dropped 0 bases and J dropped 7 bases, with 18 bases sitting between them. The chain's CDR3 is CASSLDLGERRGGYTF. DNA of the CDR3: TGTGCCAGCAGCTTAGATCTGGGTGAGCGCCGCGGTGGCTACACCTTC.

This chain connects TRBV27 to TRBJ2-7; 9 bases map to TRBD1. J lost 2 bases, V lost 5 bases, and 7 bases had no gene match. This CDR3 is built from 15 residues. CDR1 and CDR2 from the germline V gene are MNHEY and SMNVEV (reference sequence). CDR3 amino acids: CASSLKRQGAYEQYF. DNA for the CDR3: TGTGCCAGCAGTCTCAAACGACAGGGGGCCTACGAGCAGTACTTC.

The rearrangement uses TRBV6-1 and TRBJ1-1; maybe TRBD1 (5 bases). This CDR3 has 17 residues. Germline CDR1 and CDR2: MNHNS and SASEGT. Between the trimmed V and J ends, which lost 2 bases and 1 base, there was a span of 17 bases. The CDR3 loop is CASSENLGGATNTEAFF. CDR3 nucleotides: TGTGCCAGCAGTGAAAACCTGGGCGGGGCGACGAACACTGAAGCTTTCTTT.

The V call is TRBV30, the J call TRBJ2-7; a weak D match, TRBD2 (5 bases). Germline V gene data show CDR1 as GTSNPN and CDR2 as SVGIG (reference sequence). V was pared by 0 bases and J by 7 bases, with 13 bases between. The CDR3 contains 13 residues. The CDR3 nucleotides read TGTGCCTGGAGTGTATTAGGTGAGCGGGAGCAGTACTTC. Translating it yields CAWSVLGEREQYF.

The chain has TRBV18 and TRBJ2-5; the D gene is possibly TRBD1 (5 bases). Trimming left V 3 bases short and J 7 bases short, with 15 bases between. CDR3 size: 14 residues. Germline V gives CDR1 KGHSH, CDR2 LQKENI. CDR3 DNA sequence: TGTGCCAGCTCACCGAACCGGCAGGGTTTGACCCAGTACTTC. Encoded protein: CASSPNRQGLTQYF.

The genes are TRBV6-5 and TRBJ1-1; 9 bases line up with TRBD1. The V gene end was trimmed by 8 bases and the J gene end by 7 bases; junction bases not matched to a gene: 8. Germline V lookup: CDR1 MNHEY, CDR2 SVGAGI. This CDR3 region has 13 residues. The CDR3 is CASVGDRVDEAFF. In DNA, the CDR3 is TGTGCCAGCGTTGGGGACAGGGTGGATGAAGCTTTCTTT.

The chain has TRBV7-9 and TRBJ1-1, with 7 bases matching TRBD1. Trimming removed 4 bases from V and 5 bases from J; junction bases left unmatched: 4. Germline V gene sequence: CDR1 SEHNR, CDR2 FQNEAQ (reference sequence). The CDR3 consists of 13 residues. The CDR3 DNA sequence: TGTGCCAGCAGCTCTGCAGGGGGTACTGAAGCTTTCTTT. It codes for CASSSAGGTEAFF.

The rearrangement uses TRBV11-1 and TRBJ2-7; D gene uncertain. V dropped 0 bases and J dropped 4 bases, with 10 bases sitting between them. The CDR3 consists of 14 residues. Germline lookup yields CDR1 SGHAT and CDR2 FQDESV (reference sequence). The CDR3 coding sequence is TGTGCCAGCAGCTTAGCCCCAAGCTGGTACGAGCAGTACTTC. It is translated as CASSLAPSWYEQYF.

In this sample, this clone turned up a few times. The genes are TRBV19 and TRBJ1-2; no clear D. Germline-derived CDR1 and CDR2 are LNHDA and SQIVND (reference sequence). This CDR3 has 12 amino acids. V dropped 4 bases and J dropped 7 bases, with 10 bases sitting between them. The CDR3 DNA sequence: TGTGCCAGTAGTACGTGGGAGAGTGGCTACACCTTC. Protein: CASSTWESGYTF.

This chain joins TRBV9 and TRBJ1-2, with TRBD1 identical over 10 bases. With V trimmed by 4 bases and J by 8 bases, 5 bases remained unmatched. The CDR3 has 13 residues. Germline CDR1 reads SGDLS; CDR2 reads YYNGEE. Here the CDR3 reads CASSRGQGNGYTF. The DNA of the CDR3 is TGTGCCAGCAGCCGGGGACAGGGGAACGGCTACACCTTC.

The rearrangement links TRBV29-1 to TRBJ2-3; D perhaps matches TRBD2 (6 bases). CDR1 and CDR2 (germline): SQVTM, ANQGSEA. This CDR3 comprises 14 residues. Trimming took 2 bases from V and 4 from J, leaving 13 bases between them. The CDR3 sequence is CSVERQGGADTQYF. CDR3 DNA sequence: TGCAGCGTTGAACGGCAGGGAGGCGCAGATACGCAGTATTTT.

The gene calls are TRBV5-6 and TRBJ2-7; D not certain. V was clipped by 2 bases and J by 6 bases, with 9 bases between them. CDR1 is SGHDT, CDR2 YYEEEE, per germline. This CDR3 has 12 amino acids. CDR3: CASSFPSGEQYF. CDR3 nucleotides: TGTGCCAGCAGCTTTCCCTCAGGCGAGCAGTACTTC.

The chain has TRBV28 and TRBJ2-1, with TRBD2 matching 8 bases. V shed 6 bases, J shed 15 bases, and the junction held 10 bases outside the gene matches. CDR1 is MDHEN and CDR2 is SYDVKM in the germline V gene. The CDR3 covers 12 residues. CDR3 residues: CASSLSGVQGFF. The CDR3 DNA follows: TGTGCCAGCAGCCTTAGCGGGGTCCAGGGGTTCTTC.

This clone was counted only a few times. The V gene is TRBV28, the J gene TRBJ1-1; 7 bases line up with TRBD1. The CDR3 runs 15 residues. J was trimmed by 1 base and V by 4 bases; bases with no gene match: 6. In germline, CDR1 is MDHEN, CDR2 SYDVKM. CDR3 residues: CASSSLGQTNTEAFF. For the CDR3, the DNA is TGTGCCAGCAGTTCACTGGGACAGACGAACACTGAAGCTTTCTTT. Based on the CDR3 plus reference TRBV28 and TRBJ1-1, the full variable domain is DVKVTQSSRYLVKRTGEKVFLECVQDMDHENMFWYRQDPGLGLRLIYFSYDVKMKEKGDIPEGYSVSREKKERFSLILESASTNQTSMYLCASSSLGQTNTEAFFGQGTRLTVV.